These T cell receptor beta chains were read from a single sample in a study of T cell clusters in autoimmune cytopenias. With the multiplex PCR reads reprocessed, TCRdb shows one record per CDR3 protein and no DNA. Recorded for this sample: roughly 4,700 distinct CDR3 sequences. The data were also submitted as part of a second study, on T cell repertoires in aging, cancer and after chemotherapy.

The sequenced sample was peripheral blood. The receptors derive from a human donor in good health. CDR3s include the opening cysteine and the closing phenylalanine or tryptophan. The size of a clone is reported for some rows only, either as once, few or many, or as a class for expanded clones.

clone size	V gene	J gene	CDR3 protein
.	TRBV6-6	TRBJ1-2	CASLHKPEMEGYTF
medium-sized	TRBV5-6	TRBJ1-6	CASSTDREGSPLHF
.	TRBV11-1	TRBJ1-5	CASSWTGNQPQHF
.	TRBV18	TRBJ2-7	CASSGQEAYEQYF
medium-sized	TRBV5-4	TRBJ2-3	CASSTASGGSDTQYF
medium-sized	TRBV29-1	TRBJ1-1	CSVPQGRGVGYNEAFF
medium-sized	TRBV6-5	TRBJ2-7	CASSLGQGTYEQYF
.	TRBV11-2	TRBJ1-2	CASRRLILSRGDGYTF
medium-sized	TRBV6-5	TRBJ1-2	CASSYSEANYGYTF
medium-sized	TRBV19	TRBJ2-5	CASSIDTGIGGQYF
.	TRBV6-5	TRBJ1-4	CASSYSGGVQEKLFF
medium-sized	TRBV15	TRBJ2-7	CATSRDLAGYEQYF
medium-sized	TRBV19	TRBJ2-7	CASSIDLQGGYEQYF
.	TRBV6-5	TRBJ2-3	CASKDRAGRTDTQYF
large	TRBV6-1	TRBJ2-3	CASNRMTSDTQYF
.	TRBV12-3/TRBV12-4	TRBJ2-1	CASSLWRGAYFF
.	TRBV7-6	TRBJ1-1	CASSPFPRGGLNTEAFF
.	TRBV27	TRBJ1-2	CASSLGISYGYTF
.	TRBV7-2	TRBJ2-7	CASGMGGAYEQYF
medium-sized	TRBV15	TRBJ1-4	CATSPDRGSPNEKLFF
.	TRBV12-3/TRBV12-4	TRBJ2-1	CASRGTGYYNEQFF
medium-sized	TRBV19	TRBJ2-7	CASSINGQPGGEQYF